A selection of T cell receptor beta chains follows, all from one sample in a study of PD-L1 blockade in urothelial cancer. The assay was immunoSEQ multiplex PCR, and TCRdb's table has in-frame clones only and misses some. The sample shows roughly 76,000 clones, roughly 90% of them seen only once. The input for sequencing was PBMCs, taken around atezolizumab (anti-PD-L1) treatment. All receptors derive from a woman older than 75 with urothelial cancer. Both conserved end residues are part of each CDR3. Fields, in order: J gene, D gene, clone size, V gene, CDR3 protein, CDR3 DNA. The D gene is left open where the match is weak. Clone size, where shown, is once, few, many, or a class for clones that have expanded.

TRBJ2-7	-	-	TRBV28	CASSWAGGYEQYF	TGTGCCAGCAGTTGGGCAGGGGGGTACGAGCAGTACTTC
TRBJ2-1	TRBD2	-	TRBV15	CATKPGLAESEQFF	TGTGCCACCAAACCGGGACTAGCTGAAAGCGAGCAGTTCTTC
TRBJ2-3	-	-	TRBV9	CASSRGAAYTDTQYF	TGTGCCAGCAGCCGTGGGGCGGCGTACACAGATACGCAGTATTTT
TRBJ1-5	-	-	TRBV27	CASSGNRENQPQHF	TGTGCCAGCAGTGGTAACAGGGAGAATCAGCCCCAGCATTTT
TRBJ1-2	-	-	TRBV15	CATSRDGGTYGYTF	TGTGCCACCAGCAGAGACGGCGGAACCTATGGCTACACCTTC
TRBJ2-7	TRBD2	-	TRBV28	CASSEAGLAGAYEQYF	TGTGCCAGCAGCGAGGCGGGTCTAGCGGGAGCCTACGAGCAGTACTTC
TRBJ2-1	-	-	TRBV5-5	CASSGRFSDEQFF	TGTGCCAGCAGCGGGCGATTTAGCGATGAGCAGTTCTTC
TRBJ2-2	TRBD1	-	TRBV30	CAWTLPEDRERVAGELFF	TGTGCCTGGACCCTTCCCGAGGACAGGGAGCGGGTTGCCGGGGAGCTGTTTTTT
TRBJ1-2	TRBD1	-	TRBV11-2	CASSRQGTYGYTF	TGTGCCAGCAGCCGACAGGGAACCTATGGCTACACCTTC
TRBJ2-1	-	-	TRBV29-1	CSVRPRDNEQFF	TGCAGCGTTCGTCCTCGAGACAATGAGCAGTTCTTC
TRBJ2-3	-	-	TRBV25-1	CASSERRLTDTQYF	TGTGCCAGCAGTGAAAGGAGACTCACAGATACGCAGTATTTT
TRBJ2-5	TRBD2	-	TRBV5-4	CASSKGLAEGGGETQYF	TGTGCCAGCAGCAAGGGACTAGCGGAAGGGGGAGGAGAGACCCAGTACTTC
TRBJ1-2	-	-	TRBV5-1	CASSLASTGWSYTF	TGCGCCAGCAGCTTGGCCTCGACGGGATGGAGCTACACCTTC
TRBJ1-4	TRBD1	-	TRBV28	CASSSTGTGVEKLFF	TGTGCCAGCAGCTCAACCGGGACAGGGGTTGAAAAACTGTTTTTT
TRBJ1-2	TRBD1	once	TRBV7-3	CASSSGQNYGYTF	TGTGCCAGCAGCTCGGGACAGAACTATGGCTACACCTTC
TRBJ1-2	-	-	TRBV2	CASRLAPNYGYTF	TGTGCCAGCAGGTTAGCCCCTAACTATGGCTACACCTTC
TRBJ2-5	TRBD2	-	TRBV4-1	CASSQDGTSAVQETQYF	TGCGCCAGCAGCCAAGATGGGACTAGCGCTGTACAAGAGACCCAGTACTTC
TRBJ2-5	-	-	TRBV19	CASKAGMGPRETQYF	TGTGCCAGTAAGGCGGGAATGGGCCCACGAGAGACCCAGTACTTC
TRBJ2-1	-	-	TRBV20-1	CSARSYEQFF	TGCAGTGCTAGGTCCTATGAGCAGTTCTTC
TRBJ2-4	-	-	TRBV19	CASSPLAEVWGKNIQYF	TGTGCCAGTAGTCCTCTTGCGGAGGTCTGGGGCAAAAACATTCAGTACTTC
TRBJ1-1	-	few	TRBV5-1	CASSWVEGGTEAFF	TGCGCCAGCAGCTGGGTCGAAGGGGGCACTGAAGCTTTCTTT
TRBJ2-7	TRBD1	-	TRBV28	CASSSGTVPYEQYF	TGTGCCAGCAGTTCCGGGACAGTTCCCTACGAGCAGTACTTC
TRBJ2-7	-	-	TRBV10-1	CASSKGSSTSYEQYF	TGCGCCAGCAGTAAGGGGTCCTCTACCTCCTACGAGCAGTACTTC
TRBJ1-5	TRBD1	-	TRBV19	CASSTQGVYQPQHF	TGTGCCAGTAGTACACAGGGGGTGTATCAGCCCCAGCATTTT
TRBJ2-5	-	-	TRBV19	CASSIVPGAQETQYF	TGTGCCAGTAGTATAGTCCCAGGGGCGCAGGAGACCCAGTACTTC
TRBJ2-6	-	once	TRBV6-6	CASSYRGRGTNVLTF	TGTGCCAGCAGTTACAGAGGGAGAGGGACCAACGTCCTGACTTTC
TRBJ2-3	TRBD2	-	TRBV9	CASSVVGREYPDTQYF	TGTGCCAGCAGCGTAGTAGGGCGGGAGTACCCAGATACGCAGTATTTT
TRBJ2-2	-	-	TRBV7-2	CASSVGGILTGELFF	TGTGCCAGCAGCGTGGGCGGGATACTCACCGGGGAGCTGTTTTTT
TRBJ1-5	-	few	TRBV2	CASSESNSGQPQHF	TGTGCCAGCAGTGAAAGTAATAGTGGTCAGCCCCAGCATTTT
TRBJ1-1	-	-	TRBV5-1	CASSLGGNTEAFF	TGCGCCAGCAGCCTTGGCGGGAACACTGAAGCTTTCTTT
TRBJ1-5	-	-	TRBV21-1	CASSSGAEGNQPQHF	TGTGCCAGCAGCTCAGGGGCCGAAGGCAATCAGCCCCAGCATTTT
TRBJ1-2	TRBD1	-	TRBV14	CASSPTRTGFLGYTF	TGTGCCAGCAGCCCGACACGGACAGGCTTTCTTGGCTACACCTTC
TRBJ2-7	TRBD2	-	TRBV6-5	CASRASGRDSEQYF	TGTGCCAGCAGAGCTAGCGGGAGGGACTCGGAGCAGTACTTC
TRBJ1-5	-	-	TRBV28	CASSLSWAPNQPQHF	TGTGCCAGCAGTTTAAGTTGGGCCCCCAATCAGCCCCAGCATTTT
TRBJ2-6	-	-	TRBV6-6	CASRGGPLSGANVLTF	TGTGCCAGCAGGGGGGGTCCGCTCTCTGGGGCCAACGTCCTGACTTTC
TRBJ2-7	-	-	TRBV5-4	CASSRDRYEQYF	TGTGCCAGCAGCCGAGATCGCTACGAGCAGTACTTC
TRBJ2-5	TRBD1	-	TRBV19	CASSIARGQGETQYF	TGTGCCAGTAGTATAGCTAGGGGACAGGGGGAGACCCAGTACTTC
TRBJ2-6	-	-	TRBV19	CASSMPGGSPSGANVLTF	TGTGCCAGTAGTATGCCAGGGGGGAGCCCCTCTGGGGCCAACGTCCTGACTTTC
TRBJ2-1	TRBD2	-	TRBV7-9	CASSLAGLAGDPYNEQFF	TGTGCCAGCAGCTTAGCGGGACTAGCGGGAGACCCCTACAATGAGCAGTTCTTC
TRBJ2-7	TRBD2	-	TRBV6-5	CARGPGLVYEQYF	TGTGCCAGGGGGCCAGGACTAGTTTACGAGCAGTACTTC
TRBJ1-2	-	-	TRBV11-2	CASSLGLRQARYGYTF	TGTGCCAGCAGCTTGGGGTTACGACAGGCACGATATGGCTACACCTTC
TRBJ2-3	-	-	TRBV7-9	CASSLGDRDTQYF	TGTGCCAGCAGCTTAGGCGACAGAGATACGCAGTATTTT
TRBJ2-7	TRBD2	-	TRBV30	CAWGNGRTLFHEQYF	TGTGCCTGGGGGAACGGGAGGACCCTCTTCCACGAGCAGTACTTC